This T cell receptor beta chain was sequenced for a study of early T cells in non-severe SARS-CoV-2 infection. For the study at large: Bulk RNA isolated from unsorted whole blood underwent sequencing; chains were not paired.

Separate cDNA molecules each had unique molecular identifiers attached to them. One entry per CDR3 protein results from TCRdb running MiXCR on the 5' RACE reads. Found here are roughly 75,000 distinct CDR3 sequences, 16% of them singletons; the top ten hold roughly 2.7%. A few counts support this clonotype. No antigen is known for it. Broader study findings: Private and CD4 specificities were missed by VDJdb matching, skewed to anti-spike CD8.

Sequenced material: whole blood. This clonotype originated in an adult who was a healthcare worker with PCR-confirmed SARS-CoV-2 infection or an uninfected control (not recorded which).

CDR3 in amino acids: CSAIPTGIGNSPLHF. CDR3 nucleotide sequence: TGCAGTGCTATCCCGACAGGGATCGGTAATTCACCCCTCCACTTT. J is TRBJ1-6 and V is TRBV20-1; 7 bases line up with TRBD1. Germline V gene sequence: CDR1 DFQATT, CDR2 SNEGSKA (reference sequence). The CDR3 contains 15 residues. V shed 4 bases, J shed 6 bases, and the junction held 9 bases outside the gene matches.